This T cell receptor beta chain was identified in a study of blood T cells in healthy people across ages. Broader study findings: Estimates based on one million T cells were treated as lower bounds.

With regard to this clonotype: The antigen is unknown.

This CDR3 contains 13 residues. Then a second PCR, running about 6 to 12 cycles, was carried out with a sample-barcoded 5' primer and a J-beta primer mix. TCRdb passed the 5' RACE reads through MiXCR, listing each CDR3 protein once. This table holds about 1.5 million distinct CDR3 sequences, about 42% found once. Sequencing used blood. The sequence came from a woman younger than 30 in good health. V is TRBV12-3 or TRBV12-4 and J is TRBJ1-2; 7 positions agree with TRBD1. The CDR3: CAPGTGQNYGYTF. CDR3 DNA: TGTGCGCCCGGTACGGGACAGAACTATGGCTACACCTTC.